This T cell receptor beta chain was profiled in a study of cytomegalovirus exposure and HLA in healthy donors. Study as a whole: In a later analysis, the 90 to 150 validation repertoires were reported to have used the same platform as the approximately 620 first-cohort repertoires. Study outcomes and limitations: Reports credit the classifier with highly specific, highly sensitive diagnosis of cytomegalovirus status. The listing of fewer than 200 TCR beta chains classed them as cytomegalovirus-associated.

The CDR3 loop spans 14 amino acids. Trimming took off 0 bases at V and 6 bases at J, with 12 bases between the two ends. Looked up from germline, CDR1 is LGHNA and CDR2 is YSLEER. The donors were members of the validation cohort, which comprised 100 to 150 subjects and was separate from the first cohort of 600 to 850 subjects. Using immunoSEQ multiplex PCR, the repertoire was profiled, and TCRdb retains in-frame clones only, with some absent. The top ten hold about 1% of the sample, which has roughly 280,000 clones, 80% to 90% seen once. Comments on this clone: The antigen remains undetermined.

This TCR was sampled from a woman aged 18-35 years in good health and CMV-seronegative. The sequencing sample was made of PBMCs. The chain has TRBV4-3 and TRBJ2-7, with D possibly being TRBD2 (6 bases). CDR3 DNA: TGCGCCAGCAGCCAAGATCGGGGGTCGAGCGAGCAGTACTTC. Amino acids: CASSQDRGSSEQYF.